The clone carrying this T cell receptor beta chain has only a few counts. The target antigen is unknown. The sample is drawn from a study of human T cells and chemical hapten exposure. Findings and limits, study-wide: TCRs at a frequency above 1 in 1000 stayed unchanged with DPC sensitization.

Regarding time point: patch test 3, about 24 weeks after DPC sensitization. Treatment meaning: therapeutic diphenylcyclopropenone sensitization with weekly scalp DPC. Germline CDR1 SNHLY, CDR2 FYNNEI. The CDR3 sequence is 16 residues long. The junction had 9 bases not matched to a gene; V was cut back by 11 bases and J by 2 bases. In the authors' workflow: Counts of TCRs in each sample centred on a median of roughly 89,000 and extended from around 25,000 to 690,000. MiXCR, run by TCRdb on the RACE reads, gives a single entry per CDR3 protein. TCRdb's processing, not the study's, gives the V and J calls here. The sample consists of about 160,000 distinct CDR3 sequences, about 30% of them appearing once.

The sequencing used whole blood, collected in connection with sensitization to the hapten diphenylcyclopropenone (DPC). The chain couples TRBV2 to TRBJ2-3, with 14 bases aligning to TRBD2. The source of this sequence is a woman between 18 and 30 years old with alopecia areata. Some clones in this sample may be carry-over from other donors' samples. The CDR3: CAGGTSGSQFTDTQYF. CDR3 DNA sequence: TGTGCCGGGGGGACTAGCGGGAGCCAGTTCACAGATACGCAGTATTTT. Drawing the rest from reference TRBV2 and TRBJ2-3, the complete variable domain is EPEVTQTPSHQVTQMGQEVILRCVPISNHLYFYWYRQILGQKVEFLVSFYNNEISEKSEIFDDQFSVERPDGSNFTLKIRSTKLEDSAMYFCAGGTSGSQFTDTQYFGPGTRLTVL.